Shown below are 27 T cell receptor beta chains from a single sample sequenced in a study of T cells after yellow fever vaccination. TCRdb passed the 5' RACE reads through MiXCR, listing each CDR3 protein once. The sample has hundreds of thousands of distinct CDR3 sequences; roughly 12% are singletons. This specimen was PBMCs, taken on the day of the first yellow fever vaccination. These receptor sequences come from a man younger than 35 who received the YFV17D yellow fever vaccine.

V is TRBV4-1 and J is TRBJ1-4; no firm D call. Trimming took 1 base from V and 5 from J, leaving 8 bases between them. Per germline, CDR1 MGHRA and CDR2 YSYEKL. This CDR3 contains 14 residues. CDR3 in amino acids: CASSQGLGNEKLFF. CDR3 in DNA: TGCGCCAGCAGCCAAGGGTTGGGAAATGAAAAACTGTTTTTT.

The chain employs TRBV20-1 and TRBJ2-7; the match to TRBD1 covers 10 bases. The CDR3 contains 12 residues. CDR1 DFQATT and CDR2 SNEGSKA come from the germline V gene (reference sequence). With V trimmed by 5 bases and J by 5 bases, 3 bases remained unmatched. The CDR3 nucleotides are TGCAGTGCTGGGACAGGGGTGGACGAGCAGTACTTC. Translation: CSAGTGVDEQYF.

The chain joins TRBV12-3 or TRBV12-4 to TRBJ2-3, with 8 bases that match TRBD1. V lost 7 bases and J lost 5; bases outside the gene matches: 11. This CDR3 contains 15 residues. This CDR3 reads CASTPRGRGQDTQYF. The CDR3 DNA reads TGTGCCAGCACCCCCCGGGGCAGGGGGCAAGATACGCAGTATTTT.

This clonotype was found a few times. The genes are TRBV5-5 and TRBJ2-2; perhaps TRBD1 as D (6 bases). CDR1 SGHKS and CDR2 YYEKEE come from the germline V gene (reference sequence). The CDR3 sequence is 15 residues long. V lost 1 base and J lost 2, with 9 bases in between. This CDR3 is CASSLRTVNTGELFF. The CDR3 DNA reads TGTGCCAGCAGCTTGCGGACAGTTAACACCGGGGAGCTGTTTTTT.

The V gene is TRBV5-1, the J gene TRBJ1-2; D not certain. Germline V gene sequence: CDR1 SGHRS, CDR2 YFSETQ. The CDR3 extends over 14 amino acids. The V end lost 0 bases, the J end lost 3 bases, and 9 bases lay between the germline ends. CDR3: CASSLEAQHYGYTF. The CDR3 nucleotides are TGCGCCAGCAGCTTGGAGGCGCAGCACTATGGCTACACCTTC. The full variable domain, with the rest looked up from reference TRBV5-1 and TRBJ1-2, is KAGVTQTPRYLIKTRGQQVTLSCSPISGHRSVSWYQQTPGQGLQFLFEYFSETQRNKGNFPGRFSGRQFSNSRSEMNVSTLELGDSALYLCASSLEAQHYGYTFGSGTRLTVV.

The V call is TRBV5-6, the J call TRBJ1-2, with TRBD1 matching over 8 bases. The length of the CDR3 is 16 residues. With V trimmed by 3 bases and J by 2 bases, 9 bases remained unmatched. From germline, CDR1 is SGHDT and CDR2 YYEEEE. The CDR3 loop reads CASSSLGQGSNYGYTF. CDR3 in DNA: TGTGCCAGCAGCTCACTCGGACAGGGTTCAAACTATGGCTACACCTTC.

The sample holds a few counts of this clonotype. The rearrangement joins TRBV4-2 to TRBJ2-2; D uncertain. The CDR3 is made up of 13 amino acids. V dropped 0 bases and J dropped 7 bases, with 6 bases sitting between them. The germline gives CDR1 LGHNA, CDR2 YNFKEQ. The CDR3 DNA reads as TGTGCCAGCAGCCAAGATCCCCTCGGGGAGCTGTTTTTT. It specifies CASSQDPLGELFF.

This clonotype has more than one count but fewer than ten. This sequence joins TRBV5-6 and TRBJ2-6, with a tentative D call TRBD2 (6 bases). Deletions cut 0 bases from V and 8 bases from J, with 9 bases between. CDR3 size: 14 residues. Germline V lookup: CDR1 SGHDT, CDR2 YYEEEE. CDR3 DNA: TGTGCCAGCAGCTTGGGCGCGGGGTCCAACGTCCTGACTTTC. It encodes CASSLGAGSNVLTF.

This clonotype was counted a few times. The V and J genes are TRBV7-8 and TRBJ1-6, with TRBD1 identical over 11 bases. The CDR3 runs to 14 residues. V shed 5 bases and J 11 bases; nucleotides not matched to a gene: 5. From germline, CDR1 is SGHVS and CDR2 FQNEAQ. The CDR3 region is CASSRTGGFPPLHF. In DNA, the CDR3 is TGTGCCAGCAGCCGGACAGGGGGCTTTCCACCCCTCCACTTT.

This clonotype has more than one count but fewer than ten. The V call is TRBV4-3, the J call TRBJ2-2; D call uncertain. Per the germline V gene, CDR1 is LGHNA and CDR2 is YSLEER. The CDR3 extends over 15 amino acids. V lost 2 bases and J lost 6, with 13 bases in between. The CDR3 nucleotides are TGCGCCAGCAGCCAACACGCTGGGGTCCCCGGGGAGCTGTTTTTT. This codes for CASSQHAGVPGELFF.

This clonotype was recorded many times. The chain employs TRBV5-6 and TRBJ2-3, with D perhaps matching TRBD2 (7 bases). The CDR3 covers 14 residues. Looked up from germline, CDR1 is SGHDT and CDR2 is YYEEEE. Trimming shortened V by 2 bases and J by 1 base, and 8 bases separated the two germline ends. The CDR3 here is CASSFGGRTDTQYF. In nucleotides, the CDR3 is TGTGCCAGCAGCTTCGGGGGGCGCACAGATACGCAGTATTTT.

The V gene is TRBV5-4, the J gene TRBJ2-2, with D unresolved. This CDR3 has 18 residues. Trimming removed 3 bases at V and 5 bases at J, with 23 bases between. Germline V gene lookup returns CDR1 SGHNT and CDR2 YYREEE (reference sequence). DNA for the CDR3: TGTGCCAGCAGCTCCCAAGGTCGTCTGGCTAGTTTGACCGGGGAGCTGTTTTTT. Translation: CASSSQGRLASLTGELFF. The full variable domain, with the rest looked up from reference TRBV5-4 and TRBJ2-2, is ETGVTQSPTHLIKTRGQQVTLRCSSQSGHNTVSWYQQALGQGPQFIFQYYREEENGRGNFPPRFSGLQFPNYSSELNVNALELDDSALYLCASSSQGRLASLTGELFFGEGSRLTVL.

The chain is built from TRBV14 and TRBJ1-6; D gene uncertain. Trimming stripped 4 bases from V and 7 bases from J, with 11 bases between. The CDR3 spans 14 residues. The germline V gene has CDR1 SGHDN and CDR2 FVKESK. CDR3 DNA: TGTGCCAGCAGCCCCTTAGGGAGCAATTCACCCCTCCACTTT. It yields the protein CASSPLGSNSPLHF.

This clonotype was detected a few times. The chain joins TRBV2 to TRBJ2-3; 8 bases are a match to TRBD2. The CDR3 extends over 13 amino acids. CDR1 is SNHLY, CDR2 FYNNEI, per germline. V dropped 7 bases and J dropped 4; count of bases not matched to a gene: 4. The DNA of the CDR3 is TGTGCCAGCATTCCGGGGGGGCCAGATACGCAGTATTTT. Residues: CASIPGGPDTQYF. Full variable domain (rest looked up from reference TRBV2 and TRBJ2-3): EPEVTQTPSHQVTQMGQEVILRCVPISNHLYFYWYRQILGQKVEFLVSFYNNEISEKSEIFDDQFSVERPDGSNFTLKIRSTKLEDSAMYFCASIPGGPDTQYFGPGTRLTVL.

Here the CDR3 reads CASSENLSGSPLHF. The CDR3 coding sequence is TGTGCCAGCAGTGAAAACCTGTCGGGTTCACCCCTCCACTTT. The V gene is TRBV2, the J gene TRBJ1-6; D not certain. V lost 2 bases, J lost 9 bases, and 11 bases lay in between. This CDR3 is built from 14 residues. Germline V CDR1 and CDR2: SNHLY, FYNNEI.

This clonotype was observed a handful of times. The genes are TRBV12-3 or TRBV12-4 and TRBJ2-5; either TRBD1 or TRBD2 may supply D (5 bases each). V was pared by 4 bases and J by 5 bases, with 17 bases between. The CDR3 is 15 amino acids. CDR3 bases: TGTGCCAGCAGTTCCATGGGCGGGCCAGGGGAGACCCAGTACTTC. As protein: CASSSMGGPGETQYF.

The V gene is TRBV7-9, the J gene TRBJ1-5, with 8 nucleotides matching TRBD1. Losses at the gene ends were 3 bases for V and 3 bases for J; bases not matched to a gene: 10. This CDR3 spans 17 amino acids. Germline lookup yields CDR1 SEHNR and CDR2 FQNEAQ (reference sequence). CDR3 in amino acids: CASSFLNPDRANQPQHF. The CDR3 nucleotides read TGTGCCAGCAGCTTTCTCAACCCGGACAGGGCCAATCAGCCCCAGCATTTT.

The chain carries TRBV28 and TRBJ2-3; TRBD2 matches at 11 bases. In germline, CDR1 is MDHEN, CDR2 SYDVKM. The V and J ends lost 6 bases and 3 bases, in that order; junction bases with no gene match: 5. The CDR3 consists of 15 residues. The CDR3 sequence is CASRNSGGATDTQYF. The DNA of the CDR3 is TGTGCCAGCAGGAATAGCGGGGGGGCGACAGATACGCAGTATTTT.

This clonotype was seen more than once but under ten times. J is TRBJ2-5 and V is TRBV7-9; 7 bases match TRBD1. V lost 4 bases to trimming and J lost 4 bases; unmatched junction nucleotides: 9. Germline loops: CDR1 SEHNR, CDR2 FQNEAQ (reference sequence). The CDR3 is 15 amino acids. The CDR3 is CASSSNDRAGETQYF. DNA for the CDR3: TGTGCCAGCAGCTCAAACGACAGGGCAGGAGAGACCCAGTACTTC. Filled out from reference TRBV7-9 and TRBJ2-5, the complete variable domain reads DTGVSQNPRHKITKRGQNVTFRCDPISEHNRLYWYRQTLGQGPEFLTYFQNEAQLEKSRLLSDRFSAERPKGSFSTLEIQRTEQGDSAMYLCASSSNDRAGETQYFGPGTRLLVL.

The chain employs TRBV10-3 and TRBJ1-2; D unclear. The germline V gene has CDR1 ENHRY and CDR2 SYGVKD. The length of the CDR3 is 14 residues. The ends were cut back, 0 bases at V and 4 bases at J, with 9 bases in the middle. Here the CDR3 reads CAISESKAIYGYTF. In DNA form, the CDR3 reads TGTGCCATCAGTGAGTCGAAAGCTATCTATGGCTACACCTTC.

V usage is TRBV11-1 and J usage is TRBJ2-3; a weak D match, TRBD2 (6 bases). CDR3 length: 18 amino acids. Germline-derived CDR1 and CDR2 are SGHAT and FQDESV (reference sequence). Trimming left V 6 bases short and J 0 bases short, with 22 bases between. The CDR3 loop reads CASRSRIFGGTSTDTQYF. DNA of the CDR3: TGTGCCAGCAGATCCCGGATTTTTGGGGGGACTAGCACAGATACGCAGTATTTT.

This clonotype has only a few counts. The chain's CDR3 is CASSQASGGVYEQYF. CDR3 in DNA: TGTGCCAGCAGCCAAGCGTCAGGAGGCGTCTACGAGCAGTACTTC. The V and J genes are TRBV14 and TRBJ2-7, with D possibly being TRBD2 (5 bases). Germline lookup yields CDR1 SGHDN and CDR2 FVKESK. The CDR3 totals 15 residues. V lost 1 base and J 3 bases, leaving 13 bases between the germline ends.

This clonotype was seen a few times. This chain joins TRBV5-1 and TRBJ1-6, with 9 bases that match TRBD1. The germline V gene encodes CDR1 SGHRS and CDR2 YFSETQ. V lost 0 bases, J lost 8 bases, and 6 bases stayed unmatched. The CDR3 spans 16 residues. CDR3 DNA: TGCGCCAGCAGCTTGGGGGACAGGGACCGGGATTCACCCCTCCACTTT. Translated, it gives CASSLGDRDRDSPLHF.

This clonotype was seen at least ten times. This chain links TRBV7-6 with TRBJ2-5, with TRBD1 as a possible D gene (5 bases). The CDR3 spans 12 residues. Trimming shortened V by 9 bases and J by 3 bases, and 11 bases separated the two germline ends. Germline V CDR1 and CDR2: SGHVS, FNYEAQ. Here the CDR3 DNA reads TGTGCCAGTTTCCAAGGGGAAGAGACCCAGTACTTC. Translated, it gives CASFQGEETQYF.

The chain is built from TRBV4-1 and TRBJ2-2; D is ambiguous. V gave up 6 bases and J gave up 8 bases, with 13 bases separating them. There are 13 residues in the CDR3. Germline CDR1 is MGHRA and CDR2 is YSYEKL. Here the CDR3 DNA reads TGCGCCAGCAGTGCTTCCGAGACGGGGGAGCTGTTTTTT. Its protein is CASSASETGELFF.

The chain links TRBV11-2 to TRBJ2-3, with 8 bases that match TRBD1. Germline lookup yields CDR1 SGHAT and CDR2 FQNNGV. This CDR3 has 17 residues. V lost 5 bases, J lost 4 bases, and 14 bases stayed unmatched. CDR3: CASSQTLGQGLADTQYF. The CDR3 nucleotides read TGTGCCAGCAGCCAGACACTCGGACAGGGTCTCGCAGATACGCAGTATTTT.

In this sample, this clonotype turned up once. CDR3 nucleotide sequence: TGTGCCAGCAGTAAGACTGTTCAGCCCCAGCATTTT. It translates to CASSKTVQPQHF. The gene calls are TRBV12-3 or TRBV12-4 and TRBJ1-5; D is ambiguous. Trimming removed 5 bases at V and 6 bases at J, with 8 bases between. The CDR3 length is 12 residues.